The clone carrying this T cell receptor (beta chain) is a singleton in its sample. These data come from a study of cytomegalovirus exposure and HLA in healthy donors. PCR primers comprised 60 Vbeta and 13 Jbeta primers. Clones were read by immunoSEQ multiplex PCR, and TCRdb kept only the in-frame ones, dropping some. The sample shows 130,000 to 150,000 clones, roughly 73% of them seen only once. V lost 1 base to trimming and J lost 0 bases, with 15 bases between them. Germline CDR1 reads LGHNA; CDR2 reads YNFKEQ. The CDR3 length is 17 residues. The origin of this receptor is a human donor in good health. The chain is built from TRBV4-2 and TRBJ1-1; a possible D gene is TRBD1 (5 bases). Material for sequencing was PBMCs. The CDR3, as DNA: TGTGCCAGCAGCCAAGTCGGTCAGGGAAGCATGAACACTGAAGCTTTCTTT. It yields the protein CASSQVGQGSMNTEAFF.